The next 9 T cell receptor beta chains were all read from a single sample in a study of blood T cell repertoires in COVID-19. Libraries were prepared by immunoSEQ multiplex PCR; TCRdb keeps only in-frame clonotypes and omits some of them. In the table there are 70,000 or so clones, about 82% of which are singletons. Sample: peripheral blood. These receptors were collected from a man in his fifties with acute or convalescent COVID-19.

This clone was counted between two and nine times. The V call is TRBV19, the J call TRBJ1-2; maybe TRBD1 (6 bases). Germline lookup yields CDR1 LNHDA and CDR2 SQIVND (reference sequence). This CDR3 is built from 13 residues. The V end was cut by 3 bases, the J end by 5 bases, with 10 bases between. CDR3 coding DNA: TGTGCCAGTAGTATCAACAGGGATTATGGCTACACCTTC. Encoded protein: CASSINRDYGYTF.

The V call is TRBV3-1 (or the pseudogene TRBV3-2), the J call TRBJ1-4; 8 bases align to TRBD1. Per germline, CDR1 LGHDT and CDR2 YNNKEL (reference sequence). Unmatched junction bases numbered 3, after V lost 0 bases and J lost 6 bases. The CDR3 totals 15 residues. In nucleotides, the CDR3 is TGTGCCAGCAGCCAAGACAGGGGGCTGCATGAAAAACTGTTTTTT. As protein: CASSQDRGLHEKLFF.

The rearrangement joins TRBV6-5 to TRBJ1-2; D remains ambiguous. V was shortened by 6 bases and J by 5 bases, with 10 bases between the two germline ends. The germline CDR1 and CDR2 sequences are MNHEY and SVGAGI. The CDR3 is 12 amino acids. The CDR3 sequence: CASRAEAYGYTF. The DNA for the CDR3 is TGTGCCAGCAGGGCAGAAGCGTATGGCTACACCTTC.

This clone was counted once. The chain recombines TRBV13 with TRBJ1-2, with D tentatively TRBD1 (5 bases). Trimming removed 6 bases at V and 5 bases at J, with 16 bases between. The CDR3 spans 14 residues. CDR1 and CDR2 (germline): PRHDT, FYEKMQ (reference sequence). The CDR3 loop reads CASRQMGGRYGYTF. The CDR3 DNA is TGTGCCAGCAGGCAGATGGGGGGTAGGTATGGCTACACCTTC.

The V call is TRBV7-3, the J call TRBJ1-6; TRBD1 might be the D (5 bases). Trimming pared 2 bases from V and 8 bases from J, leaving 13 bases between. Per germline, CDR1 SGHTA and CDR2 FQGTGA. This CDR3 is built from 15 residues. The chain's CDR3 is CASSLSLGGDSPLHF. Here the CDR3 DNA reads TGTGCCAGCAGCTTATCGTTGGGGGGGGATTCACCCCTCCACTTT.

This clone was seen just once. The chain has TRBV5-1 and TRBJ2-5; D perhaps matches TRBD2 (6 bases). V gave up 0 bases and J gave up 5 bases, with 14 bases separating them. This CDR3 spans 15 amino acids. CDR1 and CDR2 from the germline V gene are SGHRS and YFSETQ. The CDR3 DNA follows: TGCGCCAGCAGCTTGGGTACGATGGAGGGGGAGACCCAGTACTTC. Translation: CASSLGTMEGETQYF.

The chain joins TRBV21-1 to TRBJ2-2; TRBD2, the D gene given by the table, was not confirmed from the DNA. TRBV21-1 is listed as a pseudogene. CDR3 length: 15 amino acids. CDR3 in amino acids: CASSKFAGTTGELFF. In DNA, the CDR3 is TGTGCCAGCAGCAAGTTTGCGGGGACTACCGGGGAGCTGTTTTTT.

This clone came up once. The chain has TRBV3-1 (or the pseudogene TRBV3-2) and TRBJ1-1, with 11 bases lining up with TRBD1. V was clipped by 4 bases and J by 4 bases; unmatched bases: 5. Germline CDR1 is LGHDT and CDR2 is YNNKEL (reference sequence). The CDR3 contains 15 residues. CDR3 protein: CASSRRTGGFTEAFF. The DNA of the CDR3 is TGTGCCAGCAGCCGGCGGACAGGGGGCTTCACTGAAGCTTTCTTT.

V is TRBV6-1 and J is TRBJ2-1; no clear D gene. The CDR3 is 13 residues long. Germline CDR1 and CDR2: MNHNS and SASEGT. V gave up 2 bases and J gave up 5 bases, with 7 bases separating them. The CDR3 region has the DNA TGTGCCAGCAGTGAACAGAGGAACAATGAGCAGTTCTTC. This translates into CASSEQRNNEQFF.